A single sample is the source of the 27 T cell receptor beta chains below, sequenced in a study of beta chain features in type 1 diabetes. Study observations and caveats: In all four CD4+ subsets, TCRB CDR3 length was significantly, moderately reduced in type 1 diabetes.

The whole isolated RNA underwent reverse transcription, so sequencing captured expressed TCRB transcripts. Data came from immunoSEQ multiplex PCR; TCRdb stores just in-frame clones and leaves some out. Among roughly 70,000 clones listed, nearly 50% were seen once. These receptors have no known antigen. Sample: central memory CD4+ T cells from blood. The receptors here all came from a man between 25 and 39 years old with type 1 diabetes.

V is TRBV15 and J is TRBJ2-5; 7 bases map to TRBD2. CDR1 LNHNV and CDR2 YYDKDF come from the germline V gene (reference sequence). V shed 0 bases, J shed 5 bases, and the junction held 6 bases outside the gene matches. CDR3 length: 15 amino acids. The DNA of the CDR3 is TGTGCCACCAGCAGAGATCGGGGGGTTGGGGAGACCCAGTACTTC. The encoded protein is CATSRDRGVGETQYF.

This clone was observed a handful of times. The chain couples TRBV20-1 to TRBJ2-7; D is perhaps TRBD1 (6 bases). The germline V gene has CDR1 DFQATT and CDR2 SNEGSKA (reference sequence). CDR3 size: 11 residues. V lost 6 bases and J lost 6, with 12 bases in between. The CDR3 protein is CSAANRVEQYF. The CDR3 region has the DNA TGCAGTGCCGCCAACAGGGTCGAGCAGTACTTC.

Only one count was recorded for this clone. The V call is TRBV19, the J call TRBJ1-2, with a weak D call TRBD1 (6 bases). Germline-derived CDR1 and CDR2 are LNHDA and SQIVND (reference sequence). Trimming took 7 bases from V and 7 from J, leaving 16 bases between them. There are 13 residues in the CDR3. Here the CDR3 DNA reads TGTGCCAGTAACTACGGGACAATTGGTGGCTACACCTTC. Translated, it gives CASNYGTIGGYTF.

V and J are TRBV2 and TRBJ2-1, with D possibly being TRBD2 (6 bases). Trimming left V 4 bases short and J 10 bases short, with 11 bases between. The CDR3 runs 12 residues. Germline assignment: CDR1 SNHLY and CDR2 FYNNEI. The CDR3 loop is CASSGDSQEQFF. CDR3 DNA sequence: TGTGCCAGCAGTGGGGACTCCCAGGAGCAGTTCTTC.

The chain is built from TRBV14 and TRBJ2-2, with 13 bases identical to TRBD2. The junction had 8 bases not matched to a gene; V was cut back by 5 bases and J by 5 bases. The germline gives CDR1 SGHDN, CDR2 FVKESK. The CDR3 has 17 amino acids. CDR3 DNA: TGTGCCAGCAGCTCGTTGGGACTAGCGGGATTTACCGGGGAGCTGTTTTTT. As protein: CASSSLGLAGFTGELFF.

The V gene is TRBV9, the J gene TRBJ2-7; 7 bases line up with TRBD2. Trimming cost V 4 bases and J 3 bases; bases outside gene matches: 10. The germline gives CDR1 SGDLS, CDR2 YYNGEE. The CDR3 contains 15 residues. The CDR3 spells CASSRAGASIYEQYF. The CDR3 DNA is TGTGCCAGCAGCCGCGCGGGAGCCTCTATCTACGAGCAGTACTTC. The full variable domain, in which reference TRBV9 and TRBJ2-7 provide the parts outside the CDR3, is DSGVTQTPKHLITATGQRVTLRCSPRSGDLSVYWYQQSLDQGLQFLIQYYNGEERAKGNILERFSAQQFPDLHSELNLSSLELGDSALYFCASSRAGASIYEQYFGPGTRLTVT.

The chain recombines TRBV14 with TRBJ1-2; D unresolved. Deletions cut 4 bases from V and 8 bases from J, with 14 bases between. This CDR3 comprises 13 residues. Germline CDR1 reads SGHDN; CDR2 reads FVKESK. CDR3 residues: CASSPSADTGYTF. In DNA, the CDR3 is TGTGCCAGCAGCCCCTCCGCGGATACGGGCTACACCTTC.

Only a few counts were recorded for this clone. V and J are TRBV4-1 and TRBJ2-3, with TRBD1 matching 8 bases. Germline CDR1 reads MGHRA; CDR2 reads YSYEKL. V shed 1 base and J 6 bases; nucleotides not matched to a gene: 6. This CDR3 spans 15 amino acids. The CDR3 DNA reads TGCGCCAGCAGCCAAGGGGCAGGGGGCGTGGATACGCAGTATTTT. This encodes CASSQGAGGVDTQYF.

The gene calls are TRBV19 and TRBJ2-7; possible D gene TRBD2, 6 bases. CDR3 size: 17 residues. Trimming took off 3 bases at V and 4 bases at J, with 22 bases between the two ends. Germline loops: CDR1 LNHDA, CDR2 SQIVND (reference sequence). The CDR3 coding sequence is TGTGCCAGTAGTATTCGCCAGGGCTCTAGCGTTTGGTACGAGCAGTACTTC. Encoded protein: CASSIRQGSSVWYEQYF.

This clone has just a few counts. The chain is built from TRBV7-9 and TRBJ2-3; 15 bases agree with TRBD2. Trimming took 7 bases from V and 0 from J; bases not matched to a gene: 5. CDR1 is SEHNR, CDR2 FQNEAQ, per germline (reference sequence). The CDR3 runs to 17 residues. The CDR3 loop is CASTGTSGGRSTDTQYF. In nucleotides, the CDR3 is TGTGCCAGCACCGGGACTAGCGGGGGGCGCAGCACAGATACGCAGTATTTT.

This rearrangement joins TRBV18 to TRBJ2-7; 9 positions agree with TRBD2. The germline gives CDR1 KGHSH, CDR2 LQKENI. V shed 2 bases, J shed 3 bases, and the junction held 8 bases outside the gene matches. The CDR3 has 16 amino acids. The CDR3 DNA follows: TGTGCCAGCTCACCAAGGGGAGGACTAGCGAGCTACGAGCAGTACTTC. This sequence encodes CASSPRGGLASYEQYF. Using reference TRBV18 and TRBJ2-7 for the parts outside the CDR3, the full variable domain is NAGVMQNPRHLVRRRGQEARLRCSPMKGHSHVYWYRQLPEEGLKFMVYLQKENIIDESGMPKERFSAEFPKEGPSILRIQQVVRGDSAAYFCASSPRGGLASYEQYFGPGTRLTVT.

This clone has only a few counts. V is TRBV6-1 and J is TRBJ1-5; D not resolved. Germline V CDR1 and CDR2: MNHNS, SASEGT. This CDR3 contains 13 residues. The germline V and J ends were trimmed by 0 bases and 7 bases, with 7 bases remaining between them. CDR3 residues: CASSEARQQPQHF. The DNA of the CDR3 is TGTGCCAGCAGTGAAGCGCGGCAACAGCCCCAGCATTTT.

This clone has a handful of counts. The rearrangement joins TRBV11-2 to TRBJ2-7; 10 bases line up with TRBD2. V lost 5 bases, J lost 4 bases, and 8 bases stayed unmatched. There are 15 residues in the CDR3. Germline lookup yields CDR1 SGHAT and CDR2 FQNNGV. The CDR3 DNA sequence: TGTGCCAGCAGCGAGGGGGTAGCGGGAGGTTACGAGCAGTACTTC. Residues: CASSEGVAGGYEQYF.

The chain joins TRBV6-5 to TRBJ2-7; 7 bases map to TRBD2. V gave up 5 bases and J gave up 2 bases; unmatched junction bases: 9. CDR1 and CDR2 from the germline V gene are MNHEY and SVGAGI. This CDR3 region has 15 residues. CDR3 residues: CASSRDYSPTYEQYF. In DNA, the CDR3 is TGTGCCAGCAGTAGGGACTACTCTCCTACCTACGAGCAGTACTTC.

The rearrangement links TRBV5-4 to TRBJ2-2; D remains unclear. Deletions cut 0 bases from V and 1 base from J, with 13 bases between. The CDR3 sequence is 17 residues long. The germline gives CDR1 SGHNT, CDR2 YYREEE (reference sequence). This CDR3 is CASSLVVSTRNTGELFF. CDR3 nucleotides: TGTGCCAGCAGCTTGGTGGTGTCGACACGGAACACCGGGGAGCTGTTTTTT. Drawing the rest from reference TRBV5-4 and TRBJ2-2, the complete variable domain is ETGVTQSPTHLIKTRGQQVTLRCSSQSGHNTVSWYQQALGQGPQFIFQYYREEENGRGNFPPRFSGLQFPNYSSELNVNALELDDSALYLCASSLVVSTRNTGELFFGEGSRLTVL.

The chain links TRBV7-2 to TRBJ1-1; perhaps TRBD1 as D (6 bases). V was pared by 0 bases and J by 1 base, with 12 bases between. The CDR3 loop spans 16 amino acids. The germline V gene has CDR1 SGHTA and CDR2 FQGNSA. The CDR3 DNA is TGTGCCAGCAGCTTAGCAGGGGGAATGGCGAACACTGAAGCTTTCTTT. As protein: CASSLAGGMANTEAFF. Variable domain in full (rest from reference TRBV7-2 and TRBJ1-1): GAGVSQSPSNKVTEKGKDVELRCDPISGHTALYWYRQSLGQGLEFLIYFQGNSAPDKSGLPSDRFSAERTGGSVSTLTIQRTQQEDSAVYLCASSLAGGMANTEAFFGQGTRLTVV.

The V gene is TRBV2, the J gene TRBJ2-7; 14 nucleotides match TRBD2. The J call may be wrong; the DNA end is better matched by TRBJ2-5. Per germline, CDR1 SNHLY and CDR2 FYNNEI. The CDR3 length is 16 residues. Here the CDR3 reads CASSSGTSGSKKTQYF. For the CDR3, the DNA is TGTGCCAGCAGTTCCGGGACTAGCGGGAGCAAAAAGACCCAGTACTTC.

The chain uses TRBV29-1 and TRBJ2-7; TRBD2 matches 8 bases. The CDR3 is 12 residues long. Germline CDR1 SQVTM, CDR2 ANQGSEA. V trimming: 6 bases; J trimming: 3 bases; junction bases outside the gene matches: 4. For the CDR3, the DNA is TGCAGCGTAGGAGCGGGGGTCTACGAGCAGTACTTC. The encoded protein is CSVGAGVYEQYF.

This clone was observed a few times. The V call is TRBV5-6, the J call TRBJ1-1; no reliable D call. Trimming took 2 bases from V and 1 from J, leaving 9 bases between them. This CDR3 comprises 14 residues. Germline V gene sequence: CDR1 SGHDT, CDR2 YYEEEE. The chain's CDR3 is CASSFLVQNTEAFF. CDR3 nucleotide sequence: TGTGCCAGCAGCTTCTTAGTCCAGAACACTGAAGCTTTCTTT.

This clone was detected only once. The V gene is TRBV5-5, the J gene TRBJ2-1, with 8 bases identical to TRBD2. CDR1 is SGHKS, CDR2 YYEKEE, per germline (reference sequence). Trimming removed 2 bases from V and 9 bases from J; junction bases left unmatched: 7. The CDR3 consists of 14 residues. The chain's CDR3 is CASSFTAGEGEQFF. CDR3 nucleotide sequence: TGTGCCAGCAGCTTTACAGCGGGAGAGGGTGAGCAGTTCTTC.

The CDR3 reads CASTSLDMYGYTF. CDR3 DNA: TGTGCCAGTACCTCCCTCGACATGTATGGCTACACCTTC. The chain recombines TRBV19 with TRBJ1-2; D is undetermined. The CDR3 totals 13 residues. The germline V gene encodes CDR1 LNHDA and CDR2 SQIVND (reference sequence). V lost 7 bases and J 5 bases, leaving 14 bases between the germline ends.

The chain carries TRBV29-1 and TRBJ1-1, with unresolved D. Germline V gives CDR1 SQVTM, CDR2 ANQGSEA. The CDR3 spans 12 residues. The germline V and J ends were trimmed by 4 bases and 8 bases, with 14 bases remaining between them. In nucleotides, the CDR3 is TGCAGCGTTGTTCCCGGCGAGAGGGAAGCTTTCTTT. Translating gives CSVVPGEREAFF.

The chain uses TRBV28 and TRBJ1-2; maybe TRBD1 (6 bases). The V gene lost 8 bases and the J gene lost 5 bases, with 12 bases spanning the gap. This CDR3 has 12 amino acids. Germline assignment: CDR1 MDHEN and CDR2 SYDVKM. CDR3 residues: CASRAGAYGYTF. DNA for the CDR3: TGTGCCAGCCGTGCGGGGGCGTATGGCTACACCTTC.

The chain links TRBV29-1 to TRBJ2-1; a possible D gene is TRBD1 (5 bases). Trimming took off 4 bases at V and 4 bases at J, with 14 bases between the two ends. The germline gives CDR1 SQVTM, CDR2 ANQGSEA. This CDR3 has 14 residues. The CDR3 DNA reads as TGCAGCGTTGTAGGGGCATCAGGGTACAATGAGCAGTTCTTC. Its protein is CSVVGASGYNEQFF.

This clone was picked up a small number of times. The DNA of the CDR3 is TGCGCCAGCACCCGGGGGGGGCCTGGGGGAGATACGCAGTATTTT. Amino acid sequence: CASTRGGPGGDTQYF. The chain links TRBV5-1 to TRBJ2-3; 8 bases are a match to TRBD2. Germline loops: CDR1 SGHRS, CDR2 YFSETQ. CDR3 size: 15 residues. J lost 5 bases, V lost 6 bases, and 11 bases had no gene match.

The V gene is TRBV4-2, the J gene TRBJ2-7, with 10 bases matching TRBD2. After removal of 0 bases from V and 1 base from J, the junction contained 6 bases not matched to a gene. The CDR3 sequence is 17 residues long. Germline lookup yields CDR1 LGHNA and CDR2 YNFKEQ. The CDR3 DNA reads TGTGCCAGCAGCCAAGAGGCTAGCGGGGGCCAATCCTACGAGCAGTACTTC. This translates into CASSQEASGGQSYEQYF.

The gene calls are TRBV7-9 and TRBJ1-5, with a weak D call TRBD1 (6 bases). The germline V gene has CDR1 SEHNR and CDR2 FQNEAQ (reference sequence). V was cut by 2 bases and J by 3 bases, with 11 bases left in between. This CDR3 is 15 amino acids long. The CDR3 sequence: CASSLTGDNNQPQHF. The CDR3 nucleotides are TGTGCCAGCAGCTTAACCGGGGACAACAATCAGCCCCAGCATTTT.